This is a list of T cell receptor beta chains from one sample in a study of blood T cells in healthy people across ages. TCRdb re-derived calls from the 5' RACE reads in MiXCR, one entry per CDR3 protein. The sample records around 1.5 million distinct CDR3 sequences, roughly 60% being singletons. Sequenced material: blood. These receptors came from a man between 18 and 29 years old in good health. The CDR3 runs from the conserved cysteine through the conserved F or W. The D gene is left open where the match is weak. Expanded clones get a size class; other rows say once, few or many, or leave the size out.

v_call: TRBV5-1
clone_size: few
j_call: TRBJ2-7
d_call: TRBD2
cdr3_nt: TGCGCCAGCAGCACCCGGGAGGCAGCCGAGCAGTACTTC
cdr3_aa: CASSTREAAEQYF

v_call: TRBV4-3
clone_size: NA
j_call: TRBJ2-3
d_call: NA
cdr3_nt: TGCGCCAGCAGCCAAGATTTCGGGACTGACACAGATACGCAGTATTTT
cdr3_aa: CASSQDFGTDTDTQYF

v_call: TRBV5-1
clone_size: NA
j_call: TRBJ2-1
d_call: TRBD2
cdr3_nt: TGCGCCAGCAGCTTGGGTGGACTAGCGGGAGTCAGTGAGCAGTTCTTC
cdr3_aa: CASSLGGLAGVSEQFF

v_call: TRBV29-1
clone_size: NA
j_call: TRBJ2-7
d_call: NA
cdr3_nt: TGCAGCGTTGAAGACCCGAGAGGTAGCTACGAGCAGTACTTC
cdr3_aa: CSVEDPRGSYEQYF

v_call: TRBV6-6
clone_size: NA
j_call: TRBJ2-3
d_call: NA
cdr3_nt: TGTGCCAGCACCCCGGACTGGAGCACAGATACGCAGTATTTT
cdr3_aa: CASTPDWSTDTQYF

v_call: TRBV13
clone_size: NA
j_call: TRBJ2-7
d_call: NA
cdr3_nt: TGTGCCAGCAGCTTAGTTCCAGAATCGGGCGAGCAGTACTTC
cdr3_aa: CASSLVPESGEQYF

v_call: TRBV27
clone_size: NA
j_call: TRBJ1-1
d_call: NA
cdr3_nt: TGTGCCAGCAGTCCACGGAGGGGCCCGAACACTGAAGCTTTCTTT
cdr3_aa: CASSPRRGPNTEAFF

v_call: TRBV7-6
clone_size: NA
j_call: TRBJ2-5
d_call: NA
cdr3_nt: TGTGCCAGCAGCTTAGGGGTTGGGGCAGTGGGCACCCAGTACTTC
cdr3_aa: CASSLGVGAVGTQYF

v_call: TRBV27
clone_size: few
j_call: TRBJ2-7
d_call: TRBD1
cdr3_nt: TGTGCCAGCAGTTTGCGAAGCCCGGGACAGGATTACGAGCAGTACTTC
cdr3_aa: CASSLRSPGQDYEQYF

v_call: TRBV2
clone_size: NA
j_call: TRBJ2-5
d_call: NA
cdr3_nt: TGTGCCAGCAGTGAAGCAGGGGGTCCGGAGACCCAGTACTTC
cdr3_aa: CASSEAGGPETQYF

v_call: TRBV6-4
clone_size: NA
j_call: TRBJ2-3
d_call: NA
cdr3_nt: TGTGCCAGCAGACGGGAAGGAGGATACACAGATACGCAGTATTTT
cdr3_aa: CASRREGGYTDTQYF

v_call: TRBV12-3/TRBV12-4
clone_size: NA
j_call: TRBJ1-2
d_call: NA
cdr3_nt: TGTGCCAGCAGTTTAGCGTCACGAGGAGGGGGCTACACCTTC
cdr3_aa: CASSLASRGGGYTF

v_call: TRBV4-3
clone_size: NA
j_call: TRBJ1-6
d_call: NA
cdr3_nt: TGCGCCAGCAGCCAAGAACGATCAGGTCTGATGAATTCACCCCTCCACTTT
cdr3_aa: CASSQERSGLMNSPLHF

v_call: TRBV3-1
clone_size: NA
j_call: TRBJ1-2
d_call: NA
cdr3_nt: TGTGCCAGCAGCCAAGTACAGCCCAGCTATGGCTACACCTTC
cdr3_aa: CASSQVQPSYGYTF

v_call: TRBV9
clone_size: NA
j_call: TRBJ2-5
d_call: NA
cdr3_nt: TGTGCCAGCAGCGTCCGGGGTTTGTCCAATGAGCAGTACTTC
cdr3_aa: CASSVRGLSNEQYF

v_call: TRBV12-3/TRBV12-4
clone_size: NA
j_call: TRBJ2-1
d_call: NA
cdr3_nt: TGTGCCAGCAGCCGCCCATTAGGGTACAATGAGCAGTTCTTC
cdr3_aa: CASSRPLGYNEQFF

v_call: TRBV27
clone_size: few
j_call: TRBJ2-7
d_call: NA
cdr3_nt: TGTGCCAGCAGACTCCAAGGAGGAACCTACGAGCAGTACTTC
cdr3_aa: CASRLQGGTYEQYF

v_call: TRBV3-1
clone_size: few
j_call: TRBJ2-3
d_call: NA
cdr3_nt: TGTGCCAGCAGCCAAGCCGTCGGTACGCAGTATTTT
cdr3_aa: CASSQAVGTQYF

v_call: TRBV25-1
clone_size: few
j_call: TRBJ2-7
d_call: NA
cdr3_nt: TGTGCCAGCAGCCTATTCACCCCACAATCCGAGCAGTACTTC
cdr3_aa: CASSLFTPQSEQYF

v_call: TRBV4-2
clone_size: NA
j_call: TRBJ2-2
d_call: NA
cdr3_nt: TGTGCCAGCAGCCAAGCCTCGGGCCCCACCGGGGAGCTGTTTTTT
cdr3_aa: CASSQASGPTGELFF

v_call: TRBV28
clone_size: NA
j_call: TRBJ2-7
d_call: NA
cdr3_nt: TGTGCCAGCAGTCCCGCAGACGGGGTTTTGTACGAGCAGTACTTC
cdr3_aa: CASSPADGVLYEQYF

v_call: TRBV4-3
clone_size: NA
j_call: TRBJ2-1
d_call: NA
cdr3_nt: TGCGCCAGCAGCGGATTGACGGATGAGCAGTTCTTC
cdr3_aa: CASSGLTDEQFF

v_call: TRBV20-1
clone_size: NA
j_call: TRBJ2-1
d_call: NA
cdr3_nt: TGCAGTGCCCCGTCCAAGGGGGTGACCAATGAGCAGTTCTTC
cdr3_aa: CSAPSKGVTNEQFF

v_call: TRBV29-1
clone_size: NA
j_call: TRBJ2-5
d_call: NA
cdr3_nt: TGCAGCGTTGCCCCACGTTTAACCCCGGCTGTGCAGTACTTC
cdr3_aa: CSVAPRLTPAVQYF